This is a list of T cell receptor beta chains from one sample in a study of metastatic and nonmetastatic thyroid tumors. TCRdb re-processed the PCR reads through MiXCR. The table has tens of thousands of clones, approximately 24% seen once. Sample: tumor tissue. These receptors came from a female donor with papillary thyroid cancer or a benign thyroid nodule (not recorded which). Some clones in this sample may be carry-over from other donors' samples. CDR3s include the opening cysteine and the closing phenylalanine or tryptophan. Fields, in order: CDR3 protein, V gene, clone size, J gene. The size of a clone is reported for some rows only, either as once, few or many, or as a class for expanded clones.

CASSSDLGGGYEQYF | TRBV9 | many | TRBJ2-7
CASSFRGLSTDTQYF | TRBV12-3/TRBV12-4 | NA | TRBJ2-3
CASSLSPYNEQFF | TRBV5-8 | many | TRBJ2-1
CASSTRDREETQYF | TRBV9 | many | TRBJ2-5
CSAITSGGRHSYNEQFF | TRBV20-1 | NA | TRBJ2-1
CASGPGSITDTQYF | TRBV12-5 | NA | TRBJ2-3
CASSRLAGLSYEQYF | TRBV11-3 | NA | TRBJ2-7
CASSTLGNEQFF | TRBV19 | few | TRBJ2-1
CASERTDTEAFF | TRBV6-1 | NA | TRBJ1-1
CASRRGTGNGYTF | TRBV6-1 | NA | TRBJ1-2
CAWSLGSDYEQYF | TRBV30 | many | TRBJ2-7
CASSQGPGTNEQFF | TRBV7-7 | many | TRBJ2-1
CASSLRLAGGRAEQFF | TRBV11-2 | NA | TRBJ2-1
CASSYRSSWGYTF | TRBV6-9 | few | TRBJ1-2
CATSDFGRETQYF | TRBV24-1 | many | TRBJ2-5
CASSLGGSYNEQFF | TRBV7-7 | many | TRBJ2-1
CASSQDLLPGGYTF | TRBV3-1 | medium-sized | TRBJ1-2
CGYMRGGQGDTQYF | TRBV6-1 | many | TRBJ2-3
CASSVFCPYEQYF | TRBV2 | few | TRBJ2-7
CASTQATVTEAFF | TRBV6-2/TRBV6-3 | NA | TRBJ1-1
CASSLGGPQNSPLHF | TRBV5-1 | few | TRBJ1-6
CASSPSRGPETQYF | TRBV11-3 | NA | TRBJ2-5
CASSQSVRGLQPQHF | TRBV16 | many | TRBJ1-5
CASSSNPTGTGGSGANVLTF | TRBV7-1 | NA | TRBJ2-6